This T cell receptor beta chain derives from a study of T cells in Graves' hyperthyroidism and ophthalmopathy. Per the germline V gene, CDR1 is MNHEY and CDR2 is SVGEGT. The V segment lost 5 bases and the J segment 2 bases; nucleotides outside the gene matches: 12. This CDR3 is built from 18 residues. What was amplified from RNA transcripts were TCR beta CDR3 regions. First-round RT-PCR of the TCR CDR3 relied on the HTBI primer set. Each CDR3 protein is one row after TCRdb ran MiXCR on the multiplex PCR reads. The sample carries hundreds of thousands of distinct CDR3 sequences, over 15% recorded once.

This sequence joins TRBV6-2 or TRBV6-3 and TRBJ2-4; 10 nucleotides line up with TRBD2. The sample consisted of blood. The receptor's source is a woman aged 18-35 years with Graves' hyperthyroidism. CDR3 DNA sequence: TGTGCCAGCAGTCCCACCTCGATAGCGGGAGGTACCAAAAACATTCAGTACTTC. This gives the protein CASSPTSIAGGTKNIQYF.